A selection of T cell receptor beta chains follows, all from one sample in a study of blood T cell repertoires in COVID-19. Method: immunoSEQ multiplex PCR; TCRdb's copy keeps in-frame clones and lacks some. The sample lists approximately 110,000 clones; 65% to 75% were seen once. The source material was peripheral blood. The origin of the receptors is a man at least 80 years old with acute or convalescent COVID-19. Both conserved end residues are part of each CDR3. The D gene is left open where the match is weak. The listing skips clone size in some rows; elsewhere it reads once, few, many or a size class.

clone size: -; J gene: TRBJ1-1; CDR3 length: 14; D gene: TRBD1; V gene: TRBV4-3; CDR3 protein: CASSQEGGRTEAFF; CDR3 DNA: TGCGCCAGCAGCCAAGAAGGGGGCCGGACTGAAGCTTTCTTT
clone size: -; J gene: TRBJ1-5; CDR3 length: 14; D gene: -; V gene: TRBV6-5; CDR3 protein: CASSYSGGNQPQHF; CDR3 DNA: TGTGCCAGCAGTTACTCCGGGGGCAATCAGCCCCAGCATTTT
clone size: few; J gene: TRBJ2-7; CDR3 length: 13; D gene: TRBD1; V gene: TRBV2; CDR3 protein: CASSKTGKGEQYF; CDR3 DNA: TGTGCCAGCAGTAAGACAGGGAAGGGAGAGCAGTACTTC
clone size: -; J gene: TRBJ2-7; CDR3 length: 18; D gene: TRBD1; V gene: TRBV20-1; CDR3 protein: CSASGIGGLGTGNYEQYF; CDR3 DNA: TGCAGTGCTAGTGGTATAGGGGGCCTAGGGACAGGGAACTACGAGCAGTACTTC
clone size: medium-sized; J gene: TRBJ2-3; CDR3 length: 15; D gene: -; V gene: TRBV2; CDR3 protein: CASSEAGRGTDTQYF; CDR3 DNA: TGTGCCAGCAGTGAAGCAGGGCGGGGCACAGATACGCAGTATTTT
clone size: -; J gene: TRBJ2-1; CDR3 length: 12; D gene: -; V gene: TRBV19; CDR3 protein: CASSIWAGGQFF; CDR3 DNA: TGTGCCAGTAGTATCTGGGCCGGGGGGCAGTTCTTC
clone size: -; J gene: TRBJ1-3; CDR3 length: 15; D gene: -; V gene: TRBV6-2/TRBV6-3; CDR3 protein: CASSYSLNPGNTIYF; CDR3 DNA: TGTGCCAGCAGTTACTCACTGAATCCTGGAAACACCATATATTTT
clone size: medium-sized; J gene: TRBJ1-5; CDR3 length: 13; D gene: -; V gene: TRBV28; CDR3 protein: CANSQGINQPQHF; CDR3 DNA: TGTGCCAACAGTCAGGGGATCAATCAGCCCCAGCATTTT
clone size: -; J gene: TRBJ1-5; CDR3 length: 14; D gene: TRBD1; V gene: TRBV28; CDR3 protein: CASSLQTGFQPQHF; CDR3 DNA: TGTGCCAGCAGTTTACAGACAGGGTTTCAGCCCCAGCATTTT
clone size: -; J gene: TRBJ2-5; CDR3 length: 16; D gene: TRBD2; V gene: TRBV19; CDR3 protein: CASTPLGTSGQETQYF; CDR3 DNA: TGTGCCAGTACTCCGCTGGGGACTAGCGGCCAAGAGACCCAGTACTTC
clone size: once; J gene: TRBJ2-7; CDR3 length: 17; D gene: TRBD2; V gene: TRBV28; CDR3 protein: CASTSLAGREGSYEQYF; CDR3 DNA: TGTGCCAGCACAAGTCTCGCCGGACGGGAGGGATCCTACGAGCAGTACTTC
clone size: -; J gene: TRBJ2-7; CDR3 length: 11; D gene: -; V gene: TRBV28; CDR3 protein: CASSFVGEQYF; CDR3 DNA: TGTGCCAGCAGTTTTGTCGGGGAGCAGTACTTC
clone size: once; J gene: TRBJ1-2; CDR3 length: 15; D gene: -; V gene: TRBV25-1; CDR3 protein: CASSGAGPQDYGYTF; CDR3 DNA: TGTGCCAGCAGTGGGGCAGGGCCCCAAGACTATGGCTACACCTTC
clone size: -; J gene: TRBJ1-5; CDR3 length: 15; D gene: TRBD1; V gene: TRBV27; CDR3 protein: CASSFRTDRGQPQHF; CDR3 DNA: TGTGCCAGCAGTTTTCGGACGGACAGGGGTCAGCCCCAGCATTTT
clone size: -; J gene: TRBJ1-3; CDR3 length: 18; D gene: TRBD1; V gene: TRBV15; CDR3 protein: CATSSGSRGRSSGNTIYF; CDR3 DNA: TGTGCCACCAGCAGTGGCTCCAGGGGGAGGTCATCTGGAAACACCATATATTTT
clone size: -; J gene: TRBJ2-7; CDR3 length: 15; D gene: -; V gene: TRBV7-8; CDR3 protein: CASSFSAGLTYEQYF; CDR3 DNA: TGTGCCAGCAGCTTTTCTGCGGGCCTTACCTACGAGCAGTACTTC
clone size: few; J gene: TRBJ1-2; CDR3 length: 13; D gene: -; V gene: TRBV25-1; CDR3 protein: CASSLAGKYGYTF; CDR3 DNA: TGTGCCAGCAGTTTGGCAGGGAAGTATGGCTACACCTTC
clone size: many; J gene: TRBJ1-4; CDR3 length: 18; D gene: -; V gene: TRBV12-2; CDR3 protein: CASRSPLGGGLRNEKLFF; CDR3 DNA: TGTGCAAGTCGCTCACCCCTGGGCGGGGGTCTCCGAAATGAAAAACTGTTTTTT
clone size: -; J gene: TRBJ2-1; CDR3 length: 19; D gene: TRBD2; V gene: TRBV2; CDR3 protein: CASSPTGLAGLKAYNEQFF; CDR3 DNA: TGTGCCAGCAGCCCTACGGGACTAGCGGGCTTAAAGGCTTACAATGAGCAGTTCTTC